A selection of T cell receptor beta chains follows, all from one sample in a study of blood T cell repertoires in COVID-19. Assay used: immunoSEQ multiplex PCR; TCRdb lists only in-frame clones, some missing. The repertoire has around 140,000 clones, around 81% of them found once; the top ten carry approximately 8.2%. The sample comprised peripheral blood. The source of these receptors is a human donor in a cohort sampled during active COVID-19. Both conserved end residues are part of each CDR3. A D gene is named only where the DNA matches it firmly. Clone size appears in some rows only: once, few, many, or a class for an expanded clone.

CDR3nt | CDR3aa | d_gene | abundance | j_gene | v_gene
TGTGCCACCAGTGATTTGCGGGTCGGACGGGAGCTGAACACCGGGGAGCTGTTTTTT | CATSDLRVGRELNTGELFF | - | - | TRBJ2-2 | TRBV24-1
TGTGCCAGCAGTTTATCGTTAGGGGGGGCCTACGAGCAGTACTTC | CASSLSLGGAYEQYF | - | - | TRBJ2-7 | TRBV27
TGTGCCAGCAGTGCGGCTAGCGGGAGCTACAATGAGCAGTTCTTC | CASSAASGSYNEQFF | TRBD2 | - | TRBJ2-1 | TRBV6-4
TGTGCCAGCACGGGGGACCCGGGGACCGGGGAGCTGTTTTTT | CASTGDPGTGELFF | - | once | TRBJ2-2 | TRBV7-2
TGTGCCAGCAAGTCTACCGGCACAGGGCTCTCCTACGAGCAGTACTTC | CASKSTGTGLSYEQYF | - | - | TRBJ2-7 | TRBV25-1
TGTGCCAGCTCACCCGACAGGAAAAACACTGAAGCTTTCTTT | CASSPDRKNTEAFF | - | - | TRBJ1-1 | TRBV18
TGTGCCAGCAGTGGGGGGGACAGGCGAAATGAAAAACTGTTTTTT | CASSGGDRRNEKLFF | TRBD1 | - | TRBJ1-4 | TRBV25-1
TGTGCCAGCAGCCAAGCAGGGGACGAGCAGTACTTC | CASSQAGDEQYF | - | - | TRBJ2-7 | TRBV3-1/TRBV3-2
TGCGCCAGCAGCCAAGGACTAGCGTATGAGCAGTTCTTC | CASSQGLAYEQFF | TRBD2 | few | TRBJ2-1 | TRBV4-3
TGTGCCAGCAGTTTGGCCCCCGGGAGTGGGGGTTCACCCCTCCACTTT | CASSLAPGSGGSPLHF | - | - | TRBJ1-6 | TRBV28
TGCAGCGTTGAAGTACAGAGCTACGAGCAGTACTTC | CSVEVQSYEQYF | - | - | TRBJ2-7 | TRBV29-1
TGTGCCATCAGGGGGACAGGGGCGTACAATGAGCAGTTCTTC | CAIRGTGAYNEQFF | TRBD1 | - | TRBJ2-1 | TRBV10-3